These T cell receptor beta chains were read from a single sample in a study of T cell clones after liver transplantation. Libraries were prepared by immunoSEQ multiplex PCR; TCRdb keeps only in-frame clonotypes and omits some of them. The sample yields about 7,900 clones, about 80% seen once. Sequenced material: CD8+ T cells from blood, taken before liver transplant. The receptors shown here come from a human donor who received a liver transplant. Both conserved end residues are part of each CDR3. A D gene is named only where the DNA matches it firmly. Size is omitted from some rows. Given values are once, few, many or a class for expanded clones.

clone_size	cdr3_length	v_call	j_call	d_call	cdr3_nt	cdr3_aa
-	14	TRBV9	TRBJ1-1	-	TGTGCCAGCAGCGTAGGGGCCTTGAACACTGAAGCTTTCTTT	CASSVGALNTEAFF
-	14	TRBV27	TRBJ2-1	TRBD2	TGTGCCAGCAGCCGCGGGGGGTCCTACAATGAGCAGTTCTTC	CASSRGGSYNEQFF
-	16	TRBV7-8	TRBJ2-1	-	TGTGCCAGCAGCTTATGGGGCGGGGCGTCCTACAATGAGCAGTTCTTC	CASSLWGGASYNEQFF
-	16	TRBV7-9	TRBJ2-4	-	TGTGCCAGCAGCCCAGAGGAGGGAAGGGACAAAAACATTCAGTACTTC	CASSPEEGRDKNIQYF
-	15	TRBV5-6	TRBJ1-5	TRBD1	TGTGCCAGCAGCTTGACCCGGGACAGGGGACAGCCCCAGCATTTT	CASSLTRDRGQPQHF
-	14	TRBV5-4	TRBJ2-7	TRBD1	TGCGCCAGCAGCCCAGAAGGACAGGGCTACGAGCAGTACTTC	CASSPEGQGYEQYF
-	14	TRBV30	TRBJ1-3	-	TGTGCCTGGAGTGTAGGGGTCTCTGGAAACACCATATATTTT	CAWSVGVSGNTIYF
-	15	TRBV5-1	TRBJ1-2	TRBD1	TGCGCCAGCAGCCGAAGGACAGGGGAGGACTATGGCTACACCTTC	CASSRRTGEDYGYTF
few	15	TRBV2	TRBJ2-3	TRBD1	TGTGCCAGCAGTGGGACAGGGGGAAGGACAGATACGCAGTATTTT	CASSGTGGRTDTQYF
few	17	TRBV10-1	TRBJ1-1	TRBD1	TGCGCCAGCAGTACCGGGCCGGGACAGGGGGCGAACACTGAAGCTTTCTTT	CASSTGPGQGANTEAFF
-	15	TRBV19	TRBJ1-5	-	TGTGCCAGTAGTATTATCCAGGGATTCGGACAGCCCCAGCATTTT	CASSIIQGFGQPQHF
-	11	TRBV15	TRBJ2-1	-	TGTGCCACCAGCTATCTAAATGAGCAGTTCTTC	CATSYLNEQFF
-	12	TRBV7-9	TRBJ2-7	-	TGTGCCAGCAGCTTAAGCTACTACGAGCAGTACTTC	CASSLSYYEQYF
-	12	TRBV19	TRBJ2-7	-	TGTGCCAGTAGTATGGCAGGGTACGAGCAGTACTTC	CASSMAGYEQYF
-	10	TRBV14	TRBJ1-1	-	TGTGCCAGGAGGAACACTGAAGCTTTCTTT	CARRNTEAFF
-	16	TRBV9	TRBJ1-3	-	TGTGCCAGCAGCGTAGATCCGGACATCTCTGGAAACACCATATATTTT	CASSVDPDISGNTIYF
-	14	TRBV27	TRBJ2-7	-	TGTGCCAGCAGTTTACACAGTCTCTCCTACGAGCAGTACTTC	CASSLHSLSYEQYF
-	16	TRBV6-4	TRBJ2-3	TRBD2	TGTGCCAGCAGTGACTCTAGCGGGGGGGCCACAGATACGCAGTATTTT	CASSDSSGGATDTQYF
-	16	TRBV9	TRBJ1-5	TRBD1	TGTGCCAGCAGCACAGGGGGAGGGGCAAGCAATCAGCCCCAGCATTTT	CASSTGGGASNQPQHF
-	14	TRBV2	TRBJ2-7	TRBD2	TGTGCCAGCAGTTTCGGCGGGGGGATCTACGAGCAGTACTTC	CASSFGGGIYEQYF
-	16	TRBV4-1	TRBJ1-6	TRBD1	TGCGCCAGCAGCCAAGCGGACAGGGATGTTTATTCACCCCTCCACTTT	CASSQADRDVYSPLHF
-	16	TRBV4-1	TRBJ1-5	TRBD1	TGCGCCAGCAGCCAAGGAGGACAGGGTAGCAATCAGCCCCAGCATTTT	CASSQGGQGSNQPQHF
-	15	TRBV9	TRBJ2-3	TRBD1	TGTGCCAGCAGCTTACAGGGGGCGGACACAGATACGCAGTATTTT	CASSLQGADTDTQYF
-	17	TRBV9	TRBJ1-4	-	TGTGCCAGCAGCGTAGAGGACTCTCTTAAGGCCTTGGAAAAACTGTTTTTT	CASSVEDSLKALEKLFF
-	13	TRBV19	TRBJ2-1	TRBD2	TGTGCCAGTAGTATAGGACTAGCGAATGAGCAGTTCTTC	CASSIGLANEQFF
-	18	TRBV28	TRBJ2-3	TRBD2	TGTGCCAGCAGTTTCCTCCTAGCGGGGGGGTCTAGCACAGATACGCAGTATTTT	CASSFLLAGGSSTDTQYF
-	13	TRBV2	TRBJ2-1	-	TGTGCCAGGGGGGGACAGACCTACAATGAGCAGTTCTTC	CARGGQTYNEQFF
-	13	TRBV12-2	TRBJ2-7	-	TGTGCAAGTCGAGGGGGACGGGGATACGAGCAGTACTTC	CASRGGRGYEQYF
-	12	TRBV28	TRBJ2-1	-	TGTGCCAGCAGTCTCCGACTAAAAGAGCAGTTCTTC	CASSLRLKEQFF
-	15	TRBV6-5	TRBJ2-3	-	TGTGCCAGCAGCGGGCTACAGACTAGGCCGGATACGCAGTATTTT	CASSGLQTRPDTQYF
-	14	TRBV19	TRBJ1-1	-	TGTGCCAGTAGTATCAGTACGGGGGACACTGAAGCTTTCTTT	CASSISTGDTEAFF
-	14	TRBV4-1	TRBJ2-7	TRBD1	TGCGCCAGCAGCCTTGGACAGGGGGCGCTTGAGCAGTACTTC	CASSLGQGALEQYF
-	16	TRBV28	TRBJ2-7	TRBD1	TGTGCCAGCAGTTCCCCCGGGACAGGGTTTGGTGACGAGCAGTACTTC	CASSSPGTGFGDEQYF
-	13	TRBV5-6	TRBJ2-1	TRBD2	TGTGCCAGCAGCTCGGCGGGGGACAATGAGCAGTTCTTC	CASSSAGDNEQFF
-	15	TRBV13	TRBJ2-3	-	TGTGCCAGCAGCTTAGGACAGGGTGGGACAGATACGCAGTATTTT	CASSLGQGGTDTQYF
-	16	TRBV4-1	TRBJ2-3	TRBD2	TGCGCCAGCAGCCATCTCACTAGCGGGGGTGTAGGTACGCAGTATTTT	CASSHLTSGGVGTQYF
-	13	TRBV27	TRBJ2-1	TRBD1	TGTGCCAGCAAGATACAGGGGGCGTATGAGCAGTTCTTC	CASKIQGAYEQFF
-	16	TRBV4-1	TRBJ2-1	TRBD2	TGCGCCAGCAGCCAAGATCGAGGCGGGGGGGCCAATGAGCAGTTCTTC	CASSQDRGGGANEQFF
-	12	TRBV19	TRBJ1-1	-	TGTGCCAGTAGTCCCAGGAACACTGAAGCTTTCTTT	CASSPRNTEAFF
-	13	TRBV9	TRBJ2-7	TRBD2	TGTGCCAGCGGTGGCGGGGGGGGTTCCGAGCAGTACTTC	CASGGGGGSEQYF
-	13	TRBV2	TRBJ1-4	-	TGTGCCAGCAGCATACCGGGGGGTGAAAAACTGTTTTTT	CASSIPGGEKLFF
few	13	TRBV27	TRBJ2-1	-	TGTGCCAGCAGTTTATCACACAGAAATGAGCAGTTCTTC	CASSLSHRNEQFF
-	14	TRBV2	TRBJ1-1	TRBD1	TGTGCCAGCAGGCTGGGACAGGGGGACACTGAAGCTTTCTTT	CASRLGQGDTEAFF
-	17	TRBV30	TRBJ2-3	TRBD2	TGTGCCTGGAGTGGACTCCGAGCGGGGGCGACCACAGATACGCAGTATTTT	CAWSGLRAGATTDTQYF
-	14	TRBV7-2	TRBJ2-7	TRBD2	TGTGCCAGCAGCGCTAGCGGGGGGGGCCACGAGCAGTACTTC	CASSASGGGHEQYF
-	17	TRBV7-2	TRBJ2-5	TRBD2	TGTGCCAGCAGCTTAGCGACCCTAGCGGGGGCACAGGAGACCCAGTACTTC	CASSLATLAGAQETQYF
-	14	TRBV5-1	TRBJ2-7	TRBD1	TGCGCCAGCAGCTTCACAGGGGGTGAGGCCGAGCAGTACTTC	CASSFTGGEAEQYF
-	13	TRBV16	TRBJ2-7	-	TGTGCCAGCAGCCTTAGGACAGACTCCGAGCAGTACTTC	CASSLRTDSEQYF
few	13	TRBV7-7	TRBJ2-5	TRBD2	TGTGCTAGCAGCTTATACGGGAGGGAGACCCAGTACTTC	CASSLYGRETQYF
-	17	TRBV7-9	TRBJ1-4	-	TGTGCCAGCAGCTTATCGGCAGAGGGGGCAACTAATGAAAAACTGTTTTTT	CASSLSAEGATNEKLFF
-	12	TRBV25-1	TRBJ1-4	-	TGTGCCAGCGAGGAGGGGAATGAAAAACTGTTTTTT	CASEEGNEKLFF
-	16	TRBV19	TRBJ2-7	-	TGTGCCAGTAGTTCGGGGGGTCGGGGGCCCTCCTACGAGCAGTACTTC	CASSSGGRGPSYEQYF
-	14	TRBV14	TRBJ1-6	-	TGTGCCAGCAGCCAAGTTCGGGGGGCGTCACCCCTCCACTTT	CASSQVRGASPLHF
once	15	TRBV2	TRBJ1-2	TRBD1	TGTGCCAGCAGTTGGGACAGGGGACTTAACTATGGCTACACCTTC	CASSWDRGLNYGYTF
-	15	TRBV11-1	TRBJ1-4	-	TGTGCCAGCAGCTCCGCCGCGGGGGTTTATGAAAAACTGTTTTTT	CASSSAAGVYEKLFF